This T cell receptor (beta chain) is drawn from a study of T cells after yellow fever vaccination. Turning to the study itself: Fractions with few cells were prepared using SMART-Seq v4 Ultra Low Input. The study, taken as a whole, reports: Contaminating bulk clonotypes could be abundant in FACS-sorted repertoires.

Turning to this clonotype: Its specificity is not known.

CDR1 SGDLS and CDR2 YYNGEE come from the germline V gene. With 4 bases removed from V and 9 bases from J, the gap between germline ends came to 23 bases. The CDR3 runs to 15 residues. The TCR cDNA carried a universal primer site and UMIs from 5'RACE template switching. TCRdb itself ran the 5' RACE reads through MiXCR, one entry per CDR3 protein. The sample shows about 170,000 distinct CDR3 sequences, 9.5% to 11% of them seen only once. This clonotype was obtained from a man younger than 35 who received the YFV17D yellow fever vaccine. The rearrangement links TRBV9 to TRBJ2-7; possible D gene TRBD1, 5 bases. The specimen comprised CD8+ T cells sorted from PBMCs, sampled 15 days after the yellow fever booster vaccination. Written as DNA, the CDR3 is TGTGCCAGCAGCCGTTTCGGACAAGATAGTTTGGGGCAGTACTTC. Its translation is CASSRFGQDSLGQYF.